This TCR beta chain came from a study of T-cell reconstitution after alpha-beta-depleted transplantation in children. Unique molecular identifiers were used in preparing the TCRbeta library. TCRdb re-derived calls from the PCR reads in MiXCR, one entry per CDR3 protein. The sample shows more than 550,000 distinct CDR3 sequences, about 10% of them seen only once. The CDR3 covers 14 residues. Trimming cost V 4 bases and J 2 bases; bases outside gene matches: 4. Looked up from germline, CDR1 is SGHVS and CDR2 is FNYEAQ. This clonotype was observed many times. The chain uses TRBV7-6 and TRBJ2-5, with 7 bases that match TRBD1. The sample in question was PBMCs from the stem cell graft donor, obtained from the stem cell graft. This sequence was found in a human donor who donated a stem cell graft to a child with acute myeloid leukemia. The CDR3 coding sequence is TGTGCCAGCAGCTCGACAGGGAAGCAAGAGACCCAGTACTTC. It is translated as CASSSTGKQETQYF.